This T cell receptor (beta chain) was identified during a study of blood T cell repertoires in COVID-19. Cohort 3 recovery required two negative PCRs, clearance, or symptom resolution. Produced via immunoSEQ multiplex PCR; TCRdb's table is partial and in-frame only. This sample has hundreds of thousands of clones, with 70% to 90% found just once. The source of this sequence is a woman in her 30s who had recovered from COVID-19. The sample taken for sequencing was PBMCs or T cells enriched from blood (not recorded which).

The CDR3 region is CASSRWDSSGPQHF. CDR3 sequence (DNA): TGCGCCAGCAGCCGGTGGGACAGCTCGGGGCCCCAGCATTTT. V and J are TRBV5-1 and TRBJ1-5; 7 bases align to TRBD1. The V and J ends lost 4 bases and 9 bases, in that order; junction bases with no gene match: 10. The CDR3 contains 14 residues. Germline loops: CDR1 SGHRS, CDR2 YFSETQ.